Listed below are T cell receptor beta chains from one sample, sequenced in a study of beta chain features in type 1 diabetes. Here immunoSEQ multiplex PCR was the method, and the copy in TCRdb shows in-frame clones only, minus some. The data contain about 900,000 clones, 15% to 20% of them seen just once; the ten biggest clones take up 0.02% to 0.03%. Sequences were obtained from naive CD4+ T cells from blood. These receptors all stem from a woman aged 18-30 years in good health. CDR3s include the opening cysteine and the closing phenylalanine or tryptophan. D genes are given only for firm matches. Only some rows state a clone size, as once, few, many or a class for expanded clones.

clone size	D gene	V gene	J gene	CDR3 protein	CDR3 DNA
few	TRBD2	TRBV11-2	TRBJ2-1	CASSLVAGGAYNEQFF	TGTGCCAGCAGCTTAGTGGCGGGAGGGGCCTACAATGAGCAGTTCTTC
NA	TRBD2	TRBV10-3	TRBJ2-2	CAISVGGFANTGELFF	TGTGCCATCAGTGTCGGGGGGTTCGCGAACACCGGGGAGCTGTTTTTT
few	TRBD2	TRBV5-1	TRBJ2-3	CASSQIAGAYTDTQYF	TGCGCCAGCAGCCAGATAGCGGGAGCCTACACAGATACGCAGTATTTT
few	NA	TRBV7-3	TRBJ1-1	CASSLGRGDEAFF	TGTGCCAGCAGCTTAGGTAGGGGAGATGAAGCTTTCTTT
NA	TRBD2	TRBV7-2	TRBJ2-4	CASSHPPYRGRLNIQYF	TGTGCCAGCAGCCACCCACCGTACCGCGGGAGGCTAAACATTCAGTACTTC
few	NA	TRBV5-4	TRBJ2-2	CASRYKGGPGELFF	TGTGCCAGCAGATATAAAGGGGGACCCGGGGAGCTGTTTTTT
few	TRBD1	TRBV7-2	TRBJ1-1	CASSLIFGTGTNTEAFF	TGTGCCAGCAGCTTAATATTCGGGACAGGGACTAACACTGAAGCTTTCTTT
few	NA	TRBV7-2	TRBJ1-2	CASSTGTGGGYTF	TGTGCCAGCAGCACAGGGACCGGGGGTGGCTACACCTTC
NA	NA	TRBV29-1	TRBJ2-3	CSVEGTSVSTDTQYF	TGCAGCGTTGAAGGGACTTCAGTTAGCACAGATACGCAGTATTTT
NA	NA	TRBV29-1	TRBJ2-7	CSVVAAAKDEQYF	TGCAGCGTTGTGGCAGCCGCCAAGGACGAGCAGTACTTC
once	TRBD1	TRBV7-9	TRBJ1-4	CASSPQGATTNEKLFF	TGTGCCAGCAGTCCGCAGGGGGCTACTACTAATGAAAAACTGTTTTTT
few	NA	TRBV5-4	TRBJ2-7	CASSPYPAGSYEQYF	TGTGCCAGCAGCCCTTATCCAGCGGGCTCCTACGAGCAGTACTTC
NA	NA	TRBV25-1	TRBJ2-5	CASSEYHYREPTQYF	TGTGCCAGCAGTGAATACCACTACAGGGAGCCGACCCAGTACTTC
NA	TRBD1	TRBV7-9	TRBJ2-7	CASSTGGSSYEQYF	TGTGCCAGTTCAACAGGGGGCTCATCCTACGAGCAGTACTTC
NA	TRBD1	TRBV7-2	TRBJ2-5	CASSFRTGLQETQYF	TGTGCCAGCAGCTTCAGGACAGGCCTACAAGAGACCCAGTACTTC